The next 26 T cell receptor beta chains were all read from a single sample in a study of blood T cells in healthy people across ages. Through a sample-barcoded 5' primer and a J-beta primer mix, a second PCR was run for 7 to 11 cycles. TCRdb independently ran MiXCR on the 5' RACE reads; one entry per CDR3 protein. The sample lists 650,000 to 900,000 distinct CDR3 sequences, around 68% occurring once. What was sequenced was blood. The receptors derive from a young man in good health.

The chain combines TRBV29-1 with TRBJ2-1; 8 bases are shared with TRBD2. CDR1 is SQVTM, CDR2 ANQGSEA, per germline. Trimming at V came to 8 bases and at J to 9 bases, leaving 6 bases not matched to a gene. This CDR3 is 11 amino acids long. The CDR3 reads CSSGGAGEQFF. CDR3 DNA sequence: TGCAGCTCCGGGGGGGCCGGTGAGCAGTTCTTC.

This clonotype has a handful of counts. A much larger clone sits a single nucleotide away, making a read error possible. V usage is TRBV6-6 and J usage is TRBJ1-5; 7 bases are shared with TRBD1. CDR1 MNHNY and CDR2 SVGAGI come from the germline V gene (reference sequence). This CDR3 spans 13 amino acids. CDR3 nucleotides: TGTGTCAGCATCGACAGGGTAAATCAGCCCCAGCATTTT. This encodes CVSIDRVNQPQHF.

The V gene is TRBV12-3 or TRBV12-4, the J gene TRBJ2-7; TRBD1 matches at 7 bases. V lost 6 bases, J lost 7 bases, and 12 bases stayed unmatched. This CDR3 is built from 14 residues. The CDR3 here is CASSRQGAVSEQYF. In DNA form, the CDR3 reads TGTGCCAGCAGCCGACAGGGAGCAGTAAGTGAGCAGTACTTC.

The V call is TRBV9, the J call TRBJ2-1; D ambiguous. The germline V and J ends were trimmed by 1 base and 8 bases, with 13 bases remaining between them. This CDR3 has 14 amino acids. The germline gives CDR1 SGDLS, CDR2 YYNGEE. The DNA for the CDR3 is TGTGCCAGCAGCGTAACCCCTGTAGGAGATGAGCAGTTCTTC. This encodes CASSVTPVGDEQFF.

This rearrangement joins TRBV21-1 to TRBJ2-4; TRBD1 was called by the table and not checked on the DNA. TRBV21-1 is a recognized pseudogene. CDR3 length: 18 amino acids. For the CDR3, the DNA is TGTGCCAGCAGCGAAAAAGGGGGACAGGGGTTAACCAAAAACATTCAGTACTTC. Protein product: CASSEKGGQGLTKNIQYF.

This rearrangement joins TRBV20-1 to TRBJ1-1; 8 nucleotides agree with TRBD1. V was clipped by 3 bases and J by 4 bases; unmatched bases: 10. The CDR3 runs to 15 residues. Germline assignment: CDR1 DFQATT and CDR2 SNEGSKA (reference sequence). The CDR3 DNA reads as TGCAGTGCTAGGCCAACAGGGGGTTACGGCACTGAAGCTTTCTTT. Translating gives CSARPTGGYGTEAFF.

This chain links TRBV5-1 with TRBJ2-5; D is possibly TRBD2 (6 bases). The CDR3 is 15 amino acids. CDR1 is SGHRS, CDR2 YFSETQ, per germline. The V end was cut by 0 bases, the J end by 4 bases, with 13 bases between. CDR3 in amino acids: CASSLGSRRAETQYF. In DNA, the CDR3 is TGCGCCAGCAGCTTGGGCTCCCGGAGGGCAGAGACCCAGTACTTC.

In this sample, this clonotype turned up many times. The chain recombines TRBV4-3 with TRBJ1-2; D might be TRBD1 (5 bases). Per germline, CDR1 LGHNA and CDR2 YSLEER. This CDR3 contains 15 residues. The V end was cut by 0 bases, the J end by 8 bases, with 16 bases between. CDR3 protein: CASSQEVATGRGYTF. CDR3 DNA sequence: TGCGCCAGCAGCCAAGAAGTTGCTACAGGCCGGGGCTACACCTTC.

V usage is TRBV20-1 and J usage is TRBJ1-6; 9 bases agree with TRBD1. CDR3 length: 14 amino acids. Germline CDR1 and CDR2: DFQATT and SNEGSKA (reference sequence). CDR3: CSVLLGQGNSPLHF. In DNA, the CDR3 is TGCTCAGTCCTCCTCGGACAGGGGAATTCACCCCTCCACTTT.

This chain uses TRBV5-1 with TRBJ2-5; D is unclear. Trimming took 4 bases from V and 0 from J, leaving 13 bases between them. The CDR3 covers 15 residues. Germline CDR1 reads SGHRS; CDR2 reads YFSETQ. CDR3 sequence (DNA): TGCGCCAGCAGCCCGTCAGCTAGTTACCAAGAGACCCAGTACTTC. Translated, it gives CASSPSASYQETQYF.

This clonotype was counted between two and nine times. This chain joins TRBV7-2 and TRBJ1-2; the D is unclear. CDR3 length: 15 amino acids. V dropped 4 bases and J dropped 5 bases, with 17 bases sitting between them. The germline V gene has CDR1 SGHTA and CDR2 FQGNSA. The CDR3 region has the DNA TGTGCCAGCAGCTACGGGTATAGGGCAGGATATGGCTACACCTTC. This translates into CASSYGYRAGYGYTF.

The gene calls are TRBV9 and TRBJ1-2, with D unresolved. Trimming removed 0 bases from V and 4 bases from J, with 10 bases in between. Germline V gives CDR1 SGDLS, CDR2 YYNGEE. The CDR3 spans 14 residues. The CDR3, as DNA: TGTGCCAGCAGCGTAGGCGACCACTTCTATGGCTACACCTTC. It yields the protein CASSVGDHFYGYTF.

The rearrangement uses TRBV30 and TRBJ1-6; D may be TRBD1 (5 bases). Germline CDR1 reads GTSNPN; CDR2 reads SVGIG (reference sequence). Trimming took 0 bases from V and 10 from J, leaving 10 bases between them. This CDR3 comprises 13 residues. The CDR3 sequence: CAWSVSGGSPLHF. CDR3 sequence (DNA): TGTGCCTGGAGTGTAAGCGGGGGGTCACCCCTCCACTTT.

The gene calls are TRBV7-3 and TRBJ1-1, with 9 bases that match TRBD1. Germline V CDR1 and CDR2: SGHTA, FQGTGA. J was trimmed by 4 bases and V by 2 bases; bases with no gene match: 8. CDR3 length: 16 amino acids. CDR3 DNA sequence: TGTGCCAGCAGCTTAGGCGGGGACAGGGCGACCACTGAAGCTTTCTTT. Translating it yields CASSLGGDRATTEAFF.

This clonotype came up a few times. This chain links TRBV20-1 with TRBJ2-3; TRBD2 aligns across 12 bases. The CDR3 covers 13 residues. V shed 2 bases, J shed 6 bases, and the junction held 0 bases outside the gene matches. In germline, CDR1 is DFQATT, CDR2 SNEGSKA (reference sequence). This chain's CDR3 is CSARLAGGDTQYF. CDR3 coding DNA: TGCAGTGCTAGACTAGCGGGGGGGGATACGCAGTATTTT.

The chain carries TRBV29-1 and TRBJ2-1; D is perhaps TRBD2 (6 bases). V shed 7 bases and J shed 7 bases, with 11 bases lying between them. This CDR3 spans 11 amino acids. The germline V gene has CDR1 SQVTM and CDR2 ANQGSEA. The CDR3 nucleotides read TGCAGCGGGGGGGTGGGGAATGAGCAGTTCTTC. Translating gives CSGGVGNEQFF.

The J gene is TRBJ1-4, the V gene TRBV29-1, with 7 nucleotides matching TRBD1. Germline V lookup: CDR1 SQVTM, CDR2 ANQGSEA. Unmatched junction bases numbered 10, after V lost 8 bases and J lost 7 bases. This CDR3 spans 13 amino acids. CDR3 bases: TGCAGCATATCGACAGGGTTGGGTGAAAAACTGTTTTTT. The encoded protein is CSISTGLGEKLFF.

This chain links TRBV11-2 with TRBJ2-3; D remains ambiguous. Germline V lookup: CDR1 SGHAT, CDR2 FQNNGV. Trimming left V 0 bases short and J 4 bases short, with 5 bases between. The CDR3 is 13 amino acids. The CDR3 nucleotides read TGTGCCAGCAGCTTAGAATGGTCAGATACGCAGTATTTT. It specifies CASSLEWSDTQYF.

The chain has TRBV18 and TRBJ2-2; D remains unclear. V was shortened by 7 bases and J by 5 bases, with 20 bases between the two germline ends. The CDR3 is 16 amino acids. Germline lookup yields CDR1 KGHSH and CDR2 LQKENI. CDR3 protein: CASLKDTNLGTGELFF. The CDR3 DNA reads as TGTGCCAGCTTGAAGGATACGAACTTAGGAACCGGGGAGCTGTTTTTT. Full variable domain (rest looked up from reference TRBV18 and TRBJ2-2): NAGVMQNPRHLVRRRGQEARLRCSPMKGHSHVYWYRQLPEEGLKFMVYLQKENIIDESGMPKERFSAEFPKEGPSILRIQQVVRGDSAAYFCASLKDTNLGTGELFFGEGSRLTVL.

This clonotype was seen just once. The chain uses TRBV12-3 or TRBV12-4 and TRBJ2-7; 7 bases fit TRBD1. The CDR3 is 13 residues long. Germline trimming cut 5 bases from V and 2 bases from J; bases unmatched to any gene: 3. In DNA form, the CDR3 reads TGTGCCAGCAGTGGACAGGATCCCTACGAGCAGTACTTC. Its protein is CASSGQDPYEQYF.

The chain employs TRBV3-1 and TRBJ1-1, with TRBD1 matching 8 bases. Trimming removed 3 bases from V and 5 bases from J; junction bases left unmatched: 11. The germline V gene encodes CDR1 LGHDT and CDR2 YNNKEL (reference sequence). CDR3 length equals 16 residues. CDR3 bases: TGTGCCAGCAGCCAGGGGCCGGGACAGGAAGAAACTGAAGCTTTCTTT. Translating it yields CASSQGPGQEETEAFF.

A few counts support this clonotype. The rearrangement joins TRBV29-1 to TRBJ2-1; D gene uncertain. This CDR3 comprises 12 residues. The V gene lost 7 bases and the J gene lost 7 bases, with 14 bases spanning the gap. CDR1 and CDR2 (germline): SQVTM, ANQGSEA. CDR3 DNA sequence: TGCAGCGCCCCGGTCGTGGGGAATGAGCAGTTCTTC. Translated: CSAPVVGNEQFF.

The chain carries TRBV28 and TRBJ1-2, with a possible D match to TRBD1 (5 bases). Germline CDR1 MDHEN, CDR2 SYDVKM. V shed 5 bases and J shed 4 bases, with 17 bases lying between them. The CDR3 runs 15 residues. The CDR3: CASSPSGTTAYGYTF. The DNA for the CDR3 is TGTGCCAGCAGTCCTTCCGGGACCACGGCCTATGGCTACACCTTC.

The chain joins TRBV5-5 to TRBJ2-1; 8 positions agree with TRBD1. This CDR3 has 16 amino acids. In germline, CDR1 is SGHKS, CDR2 YYEKEE (reference sequence). The junction had 12 bases not matched to a gene; V was cut back by 4 bases and J by 6 bases. The CDR3, as DNA: TGTGCCAGCAGCCTTCGAAACAGGGGGGTACTCAATGAGCAGTTCTTC. Translation: CASSLRNRGVLNEQFF.

A few counts support this clonotype. The chain has TRBV29-1 and TRBJ2-5; D is unresolved. There are 14 residues in the CDR3. Germline V gene data show CDR1 as SQVTM and CDR2 as ANQGSEA. The V end lost 2 bases, the J end lost 3 bases, and 13 bases lay between the germline ends. The CDR3 here is CSVERLSVKETQYF. The DNA for the CDR3 is TGCAGCGTTGAAAGGTTGTCAGTGAAAGAGACCCAGTACTTC. Supplemented by reference TRBV29-1 and TRBJ2-5, the full variable domain reads SAVISQKPSRDICQRGTSLTIQCQVDSQVTMMFWYRQQPGQSLTLIATANQGSEATYESGFVIDKFPISRPNLTFSTLTVSNMSPEDSSIYLCSVERLSVKETQYFGPGTRLLVL.

For this clonotype: The DNA is left out, because the CDR3 cannot be placed on it with certainty; the CDR3 is given as TCRdb lists it. This chain joins TRBV5-1 and TRBJ2-1; the table's TRBD2 call for D was not verified on the DNA. The germline V gene encodes CDR1 SGHRS and CDR2 YFSETQ. The CDR3 comprises 18 residues, both ends counted. This CDR3 is CASSPLVTMSSSSGEQFF.